This T cell receptor (beta chain) was observed in a study of OX40 agonist ivuxolimab in advanced cancers. The table came from immunoSEQ multiplex PCR; TCRdb's copy has only in-frame clones and leaves some out. This table has tens of thousands of clones, around 92% appearing once. This clone was detected only a few times. The germline CDR1 and CDR2 sequences are LNHDA and SQIVND (reference sequence). The germline V and J ends were trimmed by 3 bases and 1 base, with 13 bases remaining between them. The CDR3 contains 15 residues. This receptor was taken from an adult with an advanced solid tumor such as melanoma, head and neck, liver or kidney cancer. This specimen was CD4+ or CD8+ T cells sorted from blood, taken in a trial of the OX40 agonist ivuxolimab. The rearrangement links TRBV19 to TRBJ2-7, with a possible D match to TRBD1 (6 bases). In DNA, the CDR3 is TGTGCCAGTAGTATCGTGGACAGCCAGTCCTACGAGCAGTACTTC. It encodes CASSIVDSQSYEQYF.